The next 20 T cell receptor beta chains were all read from a single sample in a study of blood T cells in healthy people across ages. A second about 7 to 12 cycle PCR used barcoded and J-beta primers. TCRdb processed the 5' RACE reads anew with MiXCR; each CDR3 protein has one entry. The repertoire holds about 1.5 million distinct CDR3 sequences, with roughly two fifths as singletons. Sequencing used blood. All receptors come from a woman aged 18-35 years in good health.

Remarks on this clonotype: At one boundary the junction diverges from the germline segment, which might be a read error. The rearrangement links TRBV20-1 to TRBJ2-3; TRBD2 matches 10 bases. This CDR3 has 14 amino acids. Germline-derived CDR1 and CDR2 are DFQATT and SNEGSKA (reference sequence). The CDR3 spells CSARTSGITGTQYF. The CDR3 nucleotides read TGCAGTGCTAGAACTAGCGGGATTACAGGTACGCAGTATTTT.

This clonotype was detected a few times. J is TRBJ2-5 and V is TRBV29-1, with D maybe TRBD1 (6 bases). This CDR3 contains 12 residues. From germline, CDR1 is SQVTM and CDR2 ANQGSEA. Trimming took 6 bases from V and 7 from J, leaving 15 bases between them. The CDR3 protein is CSVRQDSGTQYF. CDR3 in DNA: TGCAGCGTACGACAGGATTCCGGGACCCAGTACTTC.

This clonotype came up many times. The J gene is TRBJ2-1, the V gene TRBV29-1; TRBD1 is a possible D gene (5 bases). Germline V gives CDR1 SQVTM, CDR2 ANQGSEA. This CDR3 is 11 amino acids long. Trimming removed 6 bases at V and 7 bases at J, with 10 bases between. The CDR3 is CSVTRTNEQFF. CDR3 coding DNA: TGCAGCGTGACCCGGACAAATGAGCAGTTCTTC.

The chain carries TRBV20-1 and TRBJ1-6; TRBD1 matches at 7 bases. V was pared by 5 bases and J by 6 bases, with 13 bases of the junction left unmatched. This CDR3 spans 16 amino acids. Germline loops: CDR1 DFQATT, CDR2 SNEGSKA (reference sequence). CDR3 amino acids: CSAGATGTVGNSPLHF. CDR3 coding DNA: TGCAGTGCTGGAGCTACCGGGACAGTTGGTAATTCACCCCTCCACTTT.

The rearrangement links TRBV2 to TRBJ2-4; tentative D call: TRBD1 (6 bases). In germline, CDR1 is SNHLY, CDR2 FYNNEI. Trimming took 8 bases from V and 5 from J, leaving 13 bases between them. This CDR3 region has 13 residues. CDR3 nucleotide sequence: TGTGCCAGCTACAGGGATGATGAAAACATTCAGTACTTC. It encodes CASYRDDENIQYF.

This sequence joins TRBV20-1 and TRBJ1-1; maybe TRBD1 (6 bases). Germline assignment: CDR1 DFQATT and CDR2 SNEGSKA (reference sequence). This CDR3 has 15 residues. Trimming removed 5 bases at V and 1 base at J, with 17 bases between. CDR3 sequence (DNA): TGCAGTGCTCTTAACTTCGACAGGCCGAACACTGAAGCTTTCTTT. This codes for CSALNFDRPNTEAFF.

This clonotype has more than one count but fewer than ten. V and J are TRBV6-6 and TRBJ1-5, with 7 bases fitting TRBD1. Germline trimming cut 0 bases from V and 2 bases from J; bases unmatched to any gene: 4. This CDR3 has 16 amino acids. Germline V gene lookup returns CDR1 MNHNY and CDR2 SVGAGI (reference sequence). The CDR3 DNA is TGTGCCAGCAGTTACTCCAGGGACAGTGGCAATCAGCCCCAGCATTTT. Translation gives CASSYSRDSGNQPQHF.

This chain links TRBV11-2 with TRBJ1-1; TRBD1 aligns across 8 bases. The CDR3 has 17 amino acids. Trimming removed 1 base from V and 5 bases from J; junction bases left unmatched: 12. From germline, CDR1 is SGHAT and CDR2 FQNNGV. The chain's CDR3 is CASSLGAGQGAGTEAFF. CDR3 nucleotides: TGTGCCAGCAGCTTAGGGGCCGGGCAGGGGGCGGGAACTGAAGCTTTCTTT.

On this clonotype itself: At one end the junction does not follow the germline gene, possibly because of a read error. The chain couples TRBV6-6 to TRBJ2-7, with TRBD1 matching over 9 bases. The germline V gene encodes CDR1 MNHNY and CDR2 SVGAGI (reference sequence). This CDR3 is 14 amino acids long. The CDR3 reads CVSSYRGRGYEQYF. In DNA form, the CDR3 reads TGTGTCAGCAGCTACAGGGGGCGAGGATACGAGCAGTACTTC.

V is TRBV27 and J is TRBJ1-2; TRBD1 might be the D (5 bases). V shed 4 bases and J shed 7 bases, with 13 bases lying between them. The CDR3 extends over 13 amino acids. Germline values: CDR1 MNHEY, CDR2 SMNVEV (reference sequence). The CDR3 coding sequence is TGTGCCAGCAGTTCCCAGGGTATAGGTGGCTACACCTTC. Translated: CASSSQGIGGYTF.

The chain is built from TRBV12-3 or TRBV12-4 and TRBJ2-5; D gene ambiguous. The CDR3 sequence is 14 residues long. Trimming removed 6 bases at V and 2 bases at J, with 13 bases between. The CDR3 spells CASSYDSPQETQYF. The CDR3 nucleotides read TGTGCCAGCAGCTACGATTCACCTCAAGAGACCCAGTACTTC.

J is TRBJ2-1 and V is TRBV29-1; D is uncertain. V was trimmed by 8 bases and J by 4 bases, leaving 12 bases between them. The germline V gene has CDR1 SQVTM and CDR2 ANQGSEA. This CDR3 has 12 amino acids. The CDR3 DNA is TGCAGCACCGCCAGCCTATACAATGAGCAGTTCTTC. Amino acids: CSTASLYNEQFF.

The chain recombines TRBV4-2 with TRBJ2-2; perhaps D is TRBD1 or TRBD2 (5 bases each). This CDR3 comprises 17 residues. Germline V gene sequence: CDR1 LGHNA, CDR2 YNFKEQ. Trimming took 2 bases from V and 1 from J, leaving 14 bases between them. The CDR3 nucleotides are TGTGCCAGCAGCCAATCGCAGGGTCGGGGGAACACCGGGGAGCTGTTTTTT. This encodes CASSQSQGRGNTGELFF.

This chain joins TRBV6-2 or TRBV6-3 and TRBJ1-1, with 8 bases that match TRBD1. CDR1 is MNHEY, CDR2 SVGEGT, per germline. The CDR3 extends over 16 amino acids. With 8 bases clipped from V and 1 base from J, the junction kept 12 bases outside the gene matches. CDR3: CASQGAGLWGNTEAFF. In DNA form, the CDR3 reads TGTGCCAGCCAGGGGGCCGGTTTGTGGGGGAACACTGAAGCTTTCTTT.

The chain couples TRBV7-2 to TRBJ2-7; 7 bases fit TRBD1. The J call is uncertain, as TRBJ2-5 better fits the DNA end. The CDR3 extends over 15 amino acids. The V gene's germline CDR1 is SGHTA and CDR2 FQGNSA. The CDR3 sequence is CASSLGPGGVETQYF. CDR3 nucleotide sequence: TGTGCCAGCAGCTTAGGTCCAGGGGGAGTGGAGACCCAGTACTTC.

The genes are TRBV27 and TRBJ1-6; D ambiguous. CDR1 and CDR2 from the germline V gene are MNHEY and SMNVEV (reference sequence). Trimming stripped 6 bases from V and 6 bases from J, with 9 bases between. CDR3 length: 13 amino acids. This chain's CDR3 is CASRPEFNSPLHF. In DNA, the CDR3 is TGTGCCAGCAGGCCAGAGTTTAATTCACCCCTCCACTTT.

This chain joins TRBV27 and TRBJ1-6; TRBD1 matches 7 bases. V trimming: 5 bases; J trimming: 3 bases; junction bases outside the gene matches: 7. Germline-derived CDR1 and CDR2 are MNHEY and SMNVEV (reference sequence). There are 16 residues in the CDR3. The CDR3 region is CASSPEGQYYNSPLHF. DNA for the CDR3: TGTGCCAGCAGTCCTGAGGGACAGTACTATAATTCACCCCTCCACTTT.

In the case of this clonotype: A much larger clone lies a single base off, so this may be a read error. J is TRBJ2-5 and V is TRBV6-5; 8 positions agree with TRBD1. The CDR3 is 15 amino acids. From germline, CDR1 is MNHEY and CDR2 SVGAGI. The CDR3 region is CACSYDQTGANEQYF. In DNA form, the CDR3 reads TGTGCCTGCAGTTATGATCAGACAGGGGCCAATGAGCAGTACTTC.

This clonotype occurred a few times. The chain recombines TRBV29-1 with TRBJ2-7, with TRBD1 matching over 9 bases. In germline, CDR1 is SQVTM, CDR2 ANQGSEA. Trimming removed 6 bases from V and 4 bases from J; junction bases left unmatched: 7. This CDR3 is built from 13 residues. CDR3 loop: CSVAVGQGYEQYF. Written as DNA, the CDR3 is TGCAGCGTAGCAGTGGGACAGGGATACGAGCAGTACTTC.

The chain employs TRBV12-3 or TRBV12-4 and TRBJ1-2, with unresolved D. The V end lost 2 bases, the J end lost 0 bases, and 10 bases lay between the germline ends. The CDR3 sequence is 15 residues long. CDR3 nucleotides: TGTGCCAGCAGTTTATTTCAGGATCCTAACTATGGCTACACCTTC. This encodes CASSLFQDPNYGYTF.